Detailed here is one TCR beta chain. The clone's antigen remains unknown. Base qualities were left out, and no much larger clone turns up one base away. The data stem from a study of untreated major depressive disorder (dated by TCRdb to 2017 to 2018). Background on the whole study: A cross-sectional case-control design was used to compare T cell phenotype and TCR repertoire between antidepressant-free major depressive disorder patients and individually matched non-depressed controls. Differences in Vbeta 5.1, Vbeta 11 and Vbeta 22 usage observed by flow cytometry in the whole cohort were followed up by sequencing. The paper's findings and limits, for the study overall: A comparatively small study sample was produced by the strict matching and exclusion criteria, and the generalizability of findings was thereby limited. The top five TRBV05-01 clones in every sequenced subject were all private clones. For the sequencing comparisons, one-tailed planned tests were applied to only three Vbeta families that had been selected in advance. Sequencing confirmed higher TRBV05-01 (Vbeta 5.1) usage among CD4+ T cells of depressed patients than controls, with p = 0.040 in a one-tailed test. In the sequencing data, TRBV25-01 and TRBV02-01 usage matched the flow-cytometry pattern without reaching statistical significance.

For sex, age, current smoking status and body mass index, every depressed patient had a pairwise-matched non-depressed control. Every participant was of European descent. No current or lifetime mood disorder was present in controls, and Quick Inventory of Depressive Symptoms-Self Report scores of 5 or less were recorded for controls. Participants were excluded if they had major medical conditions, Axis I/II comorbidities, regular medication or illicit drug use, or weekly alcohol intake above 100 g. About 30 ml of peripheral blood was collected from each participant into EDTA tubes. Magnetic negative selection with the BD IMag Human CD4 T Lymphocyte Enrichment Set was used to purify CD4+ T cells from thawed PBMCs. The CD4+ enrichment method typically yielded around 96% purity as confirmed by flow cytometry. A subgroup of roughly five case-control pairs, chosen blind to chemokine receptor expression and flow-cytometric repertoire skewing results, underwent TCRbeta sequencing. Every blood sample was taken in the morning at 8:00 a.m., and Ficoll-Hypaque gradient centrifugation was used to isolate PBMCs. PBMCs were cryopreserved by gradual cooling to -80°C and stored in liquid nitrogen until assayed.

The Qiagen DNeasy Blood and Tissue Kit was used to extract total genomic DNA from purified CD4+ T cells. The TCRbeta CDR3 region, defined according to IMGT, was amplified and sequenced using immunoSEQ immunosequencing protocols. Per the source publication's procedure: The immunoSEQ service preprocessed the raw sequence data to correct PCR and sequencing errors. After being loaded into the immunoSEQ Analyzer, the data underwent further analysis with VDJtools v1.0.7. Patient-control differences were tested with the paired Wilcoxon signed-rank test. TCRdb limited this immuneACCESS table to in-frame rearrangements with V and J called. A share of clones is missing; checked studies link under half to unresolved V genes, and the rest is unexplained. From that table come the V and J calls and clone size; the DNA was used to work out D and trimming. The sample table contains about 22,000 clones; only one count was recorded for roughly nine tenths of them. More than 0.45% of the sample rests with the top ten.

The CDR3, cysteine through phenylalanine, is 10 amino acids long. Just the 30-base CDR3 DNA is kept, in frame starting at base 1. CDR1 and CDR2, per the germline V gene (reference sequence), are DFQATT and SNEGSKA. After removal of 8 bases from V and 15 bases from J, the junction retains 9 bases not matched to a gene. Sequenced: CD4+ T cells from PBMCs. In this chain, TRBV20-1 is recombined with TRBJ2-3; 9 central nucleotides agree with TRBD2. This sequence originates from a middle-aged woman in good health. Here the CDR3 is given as CSPIAGARYF. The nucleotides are TGCAGTCCAATAGCGGGAGCGCGATATTTT.